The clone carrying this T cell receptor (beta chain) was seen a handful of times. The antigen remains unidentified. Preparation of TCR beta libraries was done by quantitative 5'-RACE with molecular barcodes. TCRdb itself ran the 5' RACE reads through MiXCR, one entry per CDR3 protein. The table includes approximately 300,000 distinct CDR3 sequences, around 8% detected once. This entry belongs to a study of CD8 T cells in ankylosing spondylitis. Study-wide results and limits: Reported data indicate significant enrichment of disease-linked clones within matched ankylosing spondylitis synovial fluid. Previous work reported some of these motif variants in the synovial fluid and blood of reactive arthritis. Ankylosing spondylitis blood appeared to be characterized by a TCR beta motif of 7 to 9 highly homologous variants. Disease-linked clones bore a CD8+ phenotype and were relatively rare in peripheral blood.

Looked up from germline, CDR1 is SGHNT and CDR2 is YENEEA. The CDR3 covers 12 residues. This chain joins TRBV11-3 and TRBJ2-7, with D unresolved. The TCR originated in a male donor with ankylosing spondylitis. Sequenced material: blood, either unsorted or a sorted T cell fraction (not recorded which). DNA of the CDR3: TGTGCGCGTAACCCGTGGGGCTACGAGCAGTACTTC. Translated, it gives CARNPWGYEQYF. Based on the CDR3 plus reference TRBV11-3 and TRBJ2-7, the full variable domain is EAGVVQSPRYKIIEKKQPVAFWCNPISGHNTLYWYLQNLGQGPELLIRYENEEAVDDSQLPKDRFSAERLKGVDSTLKIQPAELGDSAVYLCARNPWGYEQYFGPGTRLTVT.